In this sample, the clone carrying this T cell receptor beta chain turned up a few times. The antigen remains unidentified. RNA fractions of 10%, 30% or 50% and roughly 19,000 to 1,100,000 sorted cells were the source of naive CD8 libraries. Based on a CD8+CD4-CCR7+CD45RA+ profile, naive CD8 T cells were sorted. This sample was taken from a study of molecular identifiers for immune sequencing clone quantification. Making the bulk TCR libraries relied on previously described methods and listed TCR primers. One entry per CDR3 protein results from TCRdb running MiXCR on the PCR reads. The sample has some 580,000 distinct CDR3 sequences; 25% are singletons. Points from the study as a whole: Amid 750,000 to 1,000,000 naive cells, spiked Jurkat TCR RNA from one cell was reportedly still detectable.

Germline V gene sequence: CDR1 SGHVS, CDR2 FQNEAQ. This CDR3 is built from 12 residues. After removal of 6 bases from V and 5 bases from J, the junction contained 4 bases not matched to a gene. The clonotype comes from a human donor in good health. Some libraries in this study had Jurkat cell RNA spiked in. The chain joins TRBV7-8 to TRBJ2-7, with 7 bases that match TRBD1. Sequencing was performed on naive CD8+ T cells from blood, with Jurkat cell RNA spiked in. As to subset: FACS-sorted CD8+CD4-CCR7+CD45RA+ naive T cells. For the CDR3, the DNA is TGTGCCAGCAGGTTGGGACAGAACGAGCAGTACTTC. This codes for CASRLGQNEQYF.